This entry concerns a single T cell receptor (beta chain). Antigen: not known. The sample is drawn from a study of T cell responses to AZD1222 COVID-19 vaccine. Regarding the study as a whole: Vaccine-associated CD4 TCRs spanned spike, dominant at 160-218 and 743-854. Only five to seven AZD1222 recipients were seropositive at baseline. After two AZD1222 doses, spike-specific TCR breadth and depth rose versus day 0.

Germline V gene data show CDR1 as SGHVS and CDR2 as FNYEAQ. This CDR3 has 16 residues. Between the trimmed V and J ends, which lost 5 bases and 3 bases, there was a span of 14 bases. The protocol was immunoSEQ multiplex PCR, while the TCRdb copy is restricted to in-frame clones and leaves out a portion. The table records over 150,000 clones, around nine tenths of them present only once. This TCR was sampled from an adult in good health. This chain connects TRBV7-6 to TRBJ1-6; weak D call: TRBD1 (5 bases). This material consisted of peripheral blood, taken on day 0 of AZD1222 vaccination. The CDR3 DNA follows: TGTGCCAGCAGCCGGGGAGAGACAGTCTATAATTCACCCCTCCACTTT. Protein product: CASSRGETVYNSPLHF.